This T cell receptor beta chain was profiled in a study of T cells after yellow fever vaccination. Study-wide results and limits: Researchers cautioned that FACS-sorted repertoires could harbor abundant clonotypes contaminating from the bulk population.

The junction had 18 bases not matched to a gene; V was cut back by 5 bases and J by 0 bases. CDR3 length: 20 amino acids. Template switching with 5'RACE generated the TCR cDNA and added a universal primer site and UMIs. In TCRdb, the 5' RACE reads were re-called with MiXCR into one record per CDR3 protein. This sample carries some 550,000 distinct CDR3 sequences, about a fifth of them seen once, and the ten largest clones take 13% to 15%. This clonotype has just a few counts. Antigen unknown. The gene calls are TRBV12-3 or TRBV12-4 and TRBJ2-2, with TRBD1 matching over 7 bases. The sequencing used PBMCs, collected 15 days after the yellow fever booster vaccination. This receptor was taken from a man aged 30 to 39 who received the YFV17D yellow fever vaccine. Here the CDR3 DNA reads TGTGCCAGCAGTCACCTCGACAGGGCCCGAACCCCCGCGAACACCGGGGAGCTGTTTTTT. As protein: CASSHLDRARTPANTGELFF.